By share of the sample, the clone carrying this TCR beta chain is medium-sized. The data belong to a study of neurological immune-mediated disorders. The germline V gene has CDR1 MNHEY and CDR2 SMNVEV (reference sequence). V was pared by 0 bases and J by 6 bases, with 4 bases of the junction left unmatched. This CDR3 comprises 14 residues. TCRdb used MiXCR to reprocess the 5' RACE reads, holding one entry per CDR3 protein. The table includes about 30,000 distinct CDR3 sequences, 12% detected once. Healthy controls were blood bank volunteers in Maryland, USA. The receptor was isolated from a man aged 55 to 70 in good health. The sample taken for sequencing was PBMCs. This chain links TRBV27 with TRBJ1-2, with 7 positions matching TRBD1. CDR3 sequence reads: CASSLSTGTDGYTF. In nucleotides, the CDR3 is TGTGCCAGCAGTTTATCGACAGGGACGGATGGCTACACCTTC.